What follows are 29 T cell receptor beta chains derived from one specimen sequenced in a study of T cell repertoires in Merkel cell carcinoma. Repertoires were generated with immunoSEQ multiplex PCR, while TCRdb's copy carries only in-frame clones and drops some. This sample has 11,000 to 15,000 clones, with under 85% found just once. Sequenced material: tumor tissue. Receptors originate from an adult with Merkel cell carcinoma.

This sequence joins TRBV7-2 and TRBJ2-1, with 12 positions matching TRBD2. The CDR3 sequence is 14 residues long. The ends lost 3 bases at V and 9 bases at J; junction bases unmatched: 3. Germline lookup yields CDR1 SGHTA and CDR2 FQGNSA. CDR3 DNA: TGTGCCAGCAGCTTGGGGGGACTAGCGGGTGAGCAGTTCTTC. Protein product: CASSLGGLAGEQFF.

The V call is TRBV5-6, the J call TRBJ1-4; a weak D match, TRBD1 (5 bases). The CDR3 length is 14 residues. The germline V and J ends were trimmed by 1 base and 10 bases, with 14 bases remaining between them. Germline V gene lookup returns CDR1 SGHDT and CDR2 YYEEEE. CDR3 DNA: TGTGCCAGCAGCTTGACGGGGGTATCTGGAAAACTGTTTTTT. Its protein product is CASSLTGVSGKLFF.

This chain connects TRBV7-9 to TRBJ1-3; no clear D. The CDR3 extends over 17 amino acids. Trimming took 2 bases from V and 0 from J, leaving 14 bases between them. Germline V gene data show CDR1 as SEHNR and CDR2 as FQNEAQ (reference sequence). CDR3 DNA: TGTGCCAGCAGCTTATATACCGTCACCCTCTCTGGAAACACCATATATTTT. Protein: CASSLYTVTLSGNTIYF.

The V gene is TRBV7-8, the J gene TRBJ2-1; possible D gene TRBD2, 5 bases. The CDR3 has 13 residues. Germline values: CDR1 SGHVS, CDR2 FQNEAQ. V was shortened by 5 bases and J by 11 bases, with 16 bases between the two germline ends. CDR3 residues: CASSRPKEDKQFF. CDR3 DNA: TGTGCCAGCAGCCGGCCCAAGGAGGATAAGCAGTTCTTC.

This clone has a handful of counts. V usage is TRBV7-9 and J usage is TRBJ2-1; D gene unclear. V lost 7 bases and J lost 0, with 13 bases in between. CDR3 length: 15 amino acids. The germline V gene encodes CDR1 SEHNR and CDR2 FQNEAQ (reference sequence). The CDR3 DNA sequence: TGTGCCAGCACCCCTAGGCTGAGCTCCTACAATGAGCAGTTCTTC. Protein: CASTPRLSSYNEQFF.

The chain carries TRBV7-9 and TRBJ2-5; TRBD1 matches 10 bases. Losses at the gene ends were 5 bases for V and 4 bases for J; bases not matched to a gene: 7. The CDR3 length is 15 residues. Germline V gives CDR1 SEHNR, CDR2 FQNEAQ (reference sequence). The CDR3 sequence is CASSPLGQGGETQYF. In DNA form, the CDR3 reads TGTGCCAGCAGCCCGCTAGGACAGGGGGGAGAGACCCAGTACTTC.

This chain connects TRBV12-3 or TRBV12-4 to TRBJ2-5, with D possibly being TRBD1 (6 bases). This CDR3 has 13 amino acids. Between the trimmed V and J ends, which lost 1 base and 5 bases, there was a span of 8 bases. The CDR3 bases are TGTGCCAGCAGTTTAGAAAGGGGGGAGACCCAGTACTTC. It specifies CASSLERGETQYF.

V usage is TRBV28 and J usage is TRBJ2-7, with D possibly TRBD2 on 5 matching bases. Trimming left V 7 bases short and J 6 bases short, with 19 bases between. The CDR3 covers 14 residues. Germline CDR1 is MDHEN and CDR2 is SYDVKM. For the CDR3, the DNA is TGTGCCAGCACCGAAAGTGGCGGCGGGCTCGAGCAGTACTTC. Translated, it gives CASTESGGGLEQYF.

The V and J genes are TRBV30 and TRBJ2-5; D ambiguous. From germline, CDR1 is GTSNPN and CDR2 SVGIG (reference sequence). This CDR3 has 14 amino acids. V gave up 1 base and J gave up 1 base, with 10 bases separating them. This CDR3 reads CAWSALGLQETQYF. The CDR3 DNA reads as TGTGCCTGGAGTGCTCTAGGCCTCCAAGAGACCCAGTACTTC.

The CDR3 sequence is CASSTRTGSTDTQYF. CDR3 bases: TGTGCCAGCAGCACCCGGACAGGAAGCACAGATACGCAGTATTTT. The chain combines TRBV7-9 with TRBJ2-3, with 7 bases aligning to TRBD1. Germline lookup yields CDR1 SEHNR and CDR2 FQNEAQ (reference sequence). The CDR3 has 15 residues. After removal of 5 bases from V and 0 bases from J, the junction contained 5 bases not matched to a gene.

The chain employs TRBV27 and TRBJ1-1, with unresolved D. This CDR3 is 14 amino acids long. Germline loops: CDR1 MNHEY, CDR2 SMNVEV (reference sequence). V was cut by 2 bases and J by 4 bases, with 11 bases left in between. The CDR3 protein is CASSLRWRTTEAFF. The CDR3 DNA is TGTGCCAGCAGTTTACGGTGGCGGACCACTGAAGCTTTCTTT.

This chain connects TRBV28 to TRBJ2-7; TRBD1 agrees at 8 bases. The CDR3 contains 13 residues. Trimming at V came to 4 bases and at J to 6 bases, leaving 5 bases not matched to a gene. The V gene's germline CDR1 is MDHEN and CDR2 SYDVKM. CDR3 coding DNA: TGTGCCAGCAGTTCCGGACAGGGTGGCGAGCAGTACTTC. This gives the protein CASSSGQGGEQYF.

The J gene is TRBJ1-1, the V gene TRBV12-5, with D possibly matching TRBD1 (6 bases). Trimming shortened V by 3 bases and J by 0 bases, and 11 bases separated the two germline ends. Germline CDR1 and CDR2: LGHNT and FRNRAP. CDR3 size: 15 residues. The CDR3 DNA sequence: TGTGCTAGTGGTTTATCGACAGGACTGAACACTGAAGCTTTCTTT. It translates to CASGLSTGLNTEAFF.

J is TRBJ1-5 and V is TRBV24-1; 12 positions agree with TRBD1. The germline gives CDR1 KGHDR, CDR2 SFDVKD. The CDR3 runs 14 residues. J was trimmed by 8 bases and V by 9 bases; bases with no gene match: 7. CDR3 coding DNA: TGTGCCACCGGGACAGGGGGCCTCTTTGAGCCCCAGCATTTT. Translated, it gives CATGTGGLFEPQHF.

This chain links TRBV9 with TRBJ1-2; D gene uncertain. The CDR3 is made up of 11 amino acids. V dropped 1 base and J dropped 6 bases, with 4 bases sitting between them. The germline V gene has CDR1 SGDLS and CDR2 YYNGEE. CDR3 protein: CASSVRDGYTF. The CDR3 DNA is TGTGCCAGCAGCGTACGTGATGGCTACACCTTC.

The V call is TRBV5-1, the J call TRBJ2-7; D not certain. CDR3 length equals 13 residues. V lost 2 bases, J lost 6 bases, and 12 bases lay in between. Per germline, CDR1 SGHRS and CDR2 YFSETQ. The CDR3 bases are TGCGCCAGCAGCTTAACCCCCTCATTCGAGCAGTACTTC. This translates into CASSLTPSFEQYF.

The chain recombines TRBV18 with TRBJ2-7, with a possible D match to TRBD1 (5 bases). This CDR3 comprises 15 residues. Deletions cut 4 bases from V and 2 bases from J, with 15 bases between. Germline lookup yields CDR1 KGHSH and CDR2 LQKENI. The DNA of the CDR3 is TGTGCCAGCTCACTATTAGGGGATGGGGCCTACGAGCAGTACTTC. This gives the protein CASSLLGDGAYEQYF.

This clone was counted between two and nine times. The chain is built from TRBV7-2 and TRBJ2-1; D tentatively reads TRBD1 or TRBD2 (5 bases each). V was trimmed by 3 bases and J by 4 bases, leaving 13 bases between them. CDR1 SGHTA and CDR2 FQGNSA come from the germline V gene. There are 15 residues in the CDR3. The CDR3 here is CASSFGDGRYNEQFF. In nucleotides, the CDR3 is TGTGCCAGCAGCTTTGGGGACGGAAGATACAATGAGCAGTTCTTC. Together with reference TRBV7-2 and TRBJ2-1, the CDR3 gives the full variable domain: GAGVSQSPSNKVTEKGKDVELRCDPISGHTALYWYRQSLGQGLEFLIYFQGNSAPDKSGLPSDRFSAERTGGSVSTLTIQRTQQEDSAVYLCASSFGDGRYNEQFFGPGTRLTVL.

The CDR3 nucleotides are TGCGCCAGCAGCCAAGATCGGCGAGCAGGGGGCGGGGGAAACATTCAGTACTTC. This codes for CASSQDRRAGGGGNIQYF. The genes are TRBV4-3 and TRBJ2-4; possible D gene TRBD1, 8 bases. Trimming removed 0 bases from V and 6 bases from J, with 21 bases in between. Germline loops: CDR1 LGHNA, CDR2 YSLEER. The CDR3 contains 18 residues.

The CDR3 nucleotides read TGTGCCAGCAGCCCCCGGAGGGGACTAGCGGGAGTGGTCTACGAGCAGTACTTC. Its translation is CASSPRRGLAGVVYEQYF. The chain couples TRBV7-2 to TRBJ2-7; TRBD2 matches at 14 bases. The CDR3 length is 18 residues. CDR1 SGHTA and CDR2 FQGNSA come from the germline V gene. Germline trimming cut 5 bases from V and 3 bases from J; bases unmatched to any gene: 12.

This CDR3 is CASGDSNQPQHF. The CDR3, as DNA: TGTGCTAGTGGCGATAGCAATCAGCCCCAGCATTTT. The rearrangement joins TRBV12-5 to TRBJ1-5; D gene unclear. This CDR3 contains 12 residues. V was trimmed by 6 bases and J by 0 bases, leaving 3 bases between them. CDR1 is LGHNT and CDR2 is FRNRAP in the germline V gene. Drawing the rest from reference TRBV12-5 and TRBJ1-5, the complete variable domain is DARVTQTPRHKVTEMGQEVTMRCQPILGHNTVFWYRQTMMQGLELLAYFRNRAPLDDSGMPKDRFSAEMPDATLATLKIQPSEPRDSAVYFCASGDSNQPQHFGDGTRLSIL.

The gene calls are TRBV30 and TRBJ2-1; 7 bases agree with TRBD2. The CDR3 has 14 amino acids. V dropped 2 bases and J dropped 7; count of bases not matched to a gene: 8. The germline gives CDR1 GTSNPN, CDR2 SVGIG (reference sequence). In DNA form, the CDR3 reads TGTGCCTGGAGTCTAGGGGAGGGTGGAAATGAGCAGTTCTTC. Encoded protein: CAWSLGEGGNEQFF.

This chain uses TRBV15 with TRBJ1-1; 7 bases align to TRBD1. Germline trimming cut 5 bases from V and 2 bases from J; bases unmatched to any gene: 2. This CDR3 has 13 residues. Per germline, CDR1 LNHNV and CDR2 YYDKDF (reference sequence). The CDR3 coding sequence is TGTGCCACCAGCGGACAGGTAAACACTGAAGCTTTCTTT. Amino acids: CATSGQVNTEAFF.

The V call is TRBV30, the J call TRBJ1-5, with 9 bases aligning to TRBD1. V was clipped by 0 bases and J by 2 bases; unmatched bases: 5. The CDR3 is 16 amino acids. The germline CDR1 and CDR2 sequences are GTSNPN and SVGIG (reference sequence). The CDR3 DNA reads TGTGCCTGGAGTGTGTGGACAGGGGACGGCAATCAGCCCCAGCATTTT. It translates to CAWSVWTGDGNQPQHF.

This chain links TRBV4-3 with TRBJ2-7; possible D gene TRBD2, 6 bases. This CDR3 comprises 13 residues. Looked up from germline, CDR1 is LGHNA and CDR2 is YSLEER. V was trimmed by 1 base and J by 3 bases, leaving 7 bases between them. Here the CDR3 reads CASSQGRDYEQYF. The CDR3 DNA is TGCGCCAGCAGCCAAGGGAGGGACTACGAGCAGTACTTC.

The CDR3 nucleotides read TGTGCCAGCAGCCCGTTAGCGCAACAGACAGATACGCAGTATTTT. It translates to CASSPLAQQTDTQYF. This rearrangement joins TRBV7-3 to TRBJ2-3; tentatively, D is TRBD2 (5 bases). V was trimmed by 5 bases and J by 3 bases, leaving 15 bases between them. Germline V gene sequence: CDR1 SGHTA, CDR2 FQGTGA. This CDR3 region has 15 residues. Combining the CDR3 with reference TRBV7-3 and TRBJ2-3 gives the whole variable domain GAGVSQTPSNKVTEKGKYVELRCDPISGHTALYWYRQSLGQGPEFLIYFQGTGAADDSGLPNDRFFAVRPEGSVSTLKIQRTERGDSAVYLCASSPLAQQTDTQYFGPGTRLTVL.

This clone has more than one count but fewer than ten. The chain joins TRBV18 to TRBJ1-2; D gene unclear. V lost 2 bases and J lost 8, with 12 bases in between. Germline assignment: CDR1 KGHSH and CDR2 LQKENI. The CDR3 runs to 13 residues. CDR3 nucleotides: TGTGCCAGCTCACCAGAAAGGGCCCCCGGCTACACCTTC. Its protein product is CASSPERAPGYTF.

The chain has TRBV10-2 and TRBJ2-7; no definite D call. V lost 6 bases, J lost 3 bases, and 6 bases lay in between. The germline gives CDR1 WSHSY, CDR2 SAAADI. The CDR3 spans 11 residues. The DNA for the CDR3 is TGCGCCAGCAGGGGCAACTACGAGCAGTACTTC. It translates to CASRGNYEQYF.

The V call is TRBV10-3, the J call TRBJ1-1; 7 bases map to TRBD1. CDR3 length: 12 residues. The germline gives CDR1 ENHRY, CDR2 SYGVKD. With V trimmed by 6 bases and J by 7 bases, 5 bases remained unmatched. Here the CDR3 reads CAISKDRDEAFF. The CDR3 coding sequence is TGTGCCATCAGCAAAGACAGGGATGAAGCTTTCTTT.